These 31 T cell receptor beta chains came from one sample sequenced in a study of neurological immune-mediated disorders. TCRdb reprocessed the 5' RACE reads via MiXCR and lists one record per CDR3 protein. The profile covers around 46,000 distinct CDR3 sequences, with roughly 26% appearing a single time and around a quarter taken by the ten largest. The material sequenced was PBMCs. The receptors stem from a woman in her 70s in good health.

There are a few counts of this clonotype. The J gene is TRBJ2-5, the V gene TRBV2; 7 bases line up with TRBD1. Trimming at V came to 6 bases and at J to 14 bases, leaving 9 bases not matched to a gene. Germline assignment: CDR1 SNHLY and CDR2 FYNNEI. The CDR3 spans 11 residues. CDR3 DNA: TGTGCCAGCAGGGAGGTGACAGGGCCATACTTC. This translates into CASREVTGPYF.

This clonotype was detected many times. The chain couples TRBV5-1 to TRBJ2-3; 16 bases are a match to TRBD2. V was pared by 2 bases and J by 5 bases, with 5 bases of the junction left unmatched. Germline V gives CDR1 SGHRS, CDR2 YFSETQ. The CDR3 length is 17 residues. The CDR3, as DNA: TGCGCCAGCAGCTTTGGGACTAGCGGGAGGGCCGTAGATACGCAGTATTTT. This gives the protein CASSFGTSGRAVDTQYF.

This clonotype was observed once. Germline is not matched at one junction end, which may reflect a read error. J is TRBJ1-4 and V is TRBV5-5; TRBD1 aligns across 7 bases. CDR1 SGHKS and CDR2 YYEKEE come from the germline V gene (reference sequence). CDR3 size: 15 residues. The CDR3 sequence is CASIRLTGRGEKLFF. The DNA of the CDR3 is TGTGCAAGCATCCGACTGACAGGGAGAGGTGAAAAACTGTTTTTT.

This chain uses TRBV9 with TRBJ2-2; 7 bases line up with TRBD2. Germline V gene sequence: CDR1 SGDLS, CDR2 YYNGEE. V shed 4 bases and J 0 bases; nucleotides not matched to a gene: 12. This CDR3 spans 18 amino acids. Here the CDR3 DNA reads TGTGCCAGCAGCCCCTGGGGAGGGCCGCCCCCGAACACCGGGGAGCTGTTTTTT. Translation gives CASSPWGGPPPNTGELFF.

At least ten counts were recorded for this clonotype. The chain is built from TRBV7-2 and TRBJ1-2, with 8 bases identical to TRBD1. In germline, CDR1 is SGHTA, CDR2 FQGNSA. V shed 3 bases and J 3 bases; nucleotides not matched to a gene: 3. The CDR3 length is 14 residues. CDR3 residues: CASSFLQGDYGYTF. CDR3 bases: TGTGCCAGCAGCTTTCTACAGGGGGACTATGGCTACACCTTC.

V gene TRBV18 combines with J gene TRBJ2-5; D call uncertain. The V end was cut by 5 bases, the J end by 4 bases, with 8 bases between. The CDR3 totals 12 residues. Germline lookup yields CDR1 KGHSH and CDR2 LQKENI. The CDR3 spells CASSGSPETQYF. The CDR3 nucleotides are TGTGCCAGCTCAGGCTCACCAGAGACCCAGTACTTC. The variable domain in full, with the rest retrieved from reference TRBV18 and TRBJ2-5, is NAGVMQNPRHLVRRRGQEARLRCSPMKGHSHVYWYRQLPEEGLKFMVYLQKENIIDESGMPKERFSAEFPKEGPSILRIQQVVRGDSAAYFCASSGSPETQYFGPGTRLLVL.

The V and J genes are TRBV12-5 and TRBJ1-6, with D uncertain. Looked up from germline, CDR1 is LGHNT and CDR2 is FRNRAP. This CDR3 is 18 amino acids long. Trimming took off 2 bases at V and 4 bases at J, with 18 bases between the two ends. For the CDR3, the DNA is TGTGCTAGTGGTTTGCTTCGCACAGACCTAGATTATAATTCACCCCTCCACTTT. It is translated as CASGLLRTDLDYNSPLHF.

This chain's CDR3 is CASSTPDRVYEQYF. CDR3 nucleotides: TGTGCCAGCAGTACTCCGGACAGAGTCTACGAGCAGTACTTC. The rearrangement uses TRBV28 and TRBJ2-7; D possibly corresponds to TRBD1 (6 bases). The germline CDR1 and CDR2 sequences are MDHEN and SYDVKM. The V end was cut by 5 bases, the J end by 3 bases, with 14 bases between. This CDR3 has 14 amino acids. The whole variable domain, filled in from reference TRBV28 and TRBJ2-7, reads DVKVTQSSRYLVKRTGEKVFLECVQDMDHENMFWYRQDPGLGLRLIYFSYDVKMKEKGDIPEGYSVSREKKERFSLILESASTNQTSMYLCASSTPDRVYEQYFGPGTRLTVT.

V is TRBV3-1 and J is TRBJ1-1, with a tentative D call TRBD1 (6 bases). V dropped 1 base and J dropped 1 base, with 10 bases sitting between them. Germline CDR1 reads LGHDT; CDR2 reads YNNKEL (reference sequence). The CDR3 covers 15 residues. CDR3 amino acids: CASSQGTGANTEAFF. The CDR3 DNA is TGTGCCAGCAGCCAAGGGACGGGGGCGAACACTGAAGCTTTCTTT.

In its sample, this clonotype was seen many times. The chain uses TRBV6-5 and TRBJ2-3; 12 positions agree with TRBD2. The length of the CDR3 is 15 residues. Trimming cost V 5 bases and J 1 base; bases outside gene matches: 1. The germline V gene has CDR1 MNHEY and CDR2 SVGAGI. CDR3 sequence (DNA): TGTGCCAGCAGTCCTAGCGGGAGGGGCACAGATACGCAGTATTTT. Its protein product is CASSPSGRGTDTQYF.

V usage is TRBV24-1 and J usage is TRBJ2-3; 12 bases are shared with TRBD2. This CDR3 contains 19 residues. From germline, CDR1 is KGHDR and CDR2 SFDVKD. Trimming removed 4 bases from V and 0 bases from J; junction bases left unmatched: 10. CDR3 loop: CATSDGGTSGRPSTDTQYF. The CDR3 DNA is TGTGCCACCAGTGACGGAGGGACTAGCGGGCGACCTAGCACAGATACGCAGTATTTT.

This clonotype was found a few times. The chain recombines TRBV18 with TRBJ2-3; 13 bases fit TRBD2. V trimming: 6 bases; J trimming: 1 base; junction bases outside the gene matches: 4. The germline CDR1 and CDR2 sequences are KGHSH and LQKENI. The CDR3 loop spans 16 amino acids. DNA of the CDR3: TGTGCCAGCTCTCCGGGACTAGCGGGACGCACAGATACGCAGTATTTT. Translated: CASSPGLAGRTDTQYF.

CDR3 bases: TGTGCCAGCAGCCAAGCGAACCAGGGGTCATACGGGGATCGCAATGAGCAGTTCTTC. As protein: CASSQANQGSYGDRNEQFF. The V gene is TRBV4-2, the J gene TRBJ2-1, with a possible D match to TRBD1 (6 bases). The CDR3 sequence is 19 residues long. V was shortened by 1 base and J by 6 bases, with 25 bases between the two germline ends. CDR1 LGHNA and CDR2 YNFKEQ come from the germline V gene.

The sample holds many counts of this clonotype. The genes are TRBV4-1 and TRBJ1-1; D is undetermined. Trimming left V 1 base short and J 5 bases short, with 8 bases between. The CDR3 loop spans 13 amino acids. The germline gives CDR1 MGHRA, CDR2 YSYEKL. This CDR3 reads CASSQVGLTEAFF. In DNA, the CDR3 is TGCGCCAGCAGCCAAGTTGGATTGACTGAAGCTTTCTTT.

This clonotype has ten or more counts. V gene TRBV2 combines with J gene TRBJ1-1; D call uncertain. CDR3 length equals 12 residues. Germline V CDR1 and CDR2: SNHLY, FYNNEI. With 5 bases removed from V and 5 bases from J, the gap between germline ends came to 9 bases. The CDR3 region is CASSWIGTEAFF. Written as DNA, the CDR3 is TGTGCCAGCAGTTGGATCGGGACTGAAGCTTTCTTT.

The rearrangement uses TRBV20-1 and TRBJ1-1; no clear D gene. The CDR3 is made up of 11 amino acids. The V end lost 2 bases, the J end lost 6 bases, and 7 bases lay between the germline ends. Germline-derived CDR1 and CDR2 are DFQATT and SNEGSKA (reference sequence). DNA of the CDR3: TGCAGTGCTAGACACGGACCTGAAGCTTTCTTT. Its protein is CSARHGPEAFF.

This clonotype was detected ten times or more. This chain links TRBV5-1 with TRBJ1-4; D might be TRBD1 (5 bases). Trimming took off 0 bases at V and 7 bases at J, with 13 bases between the two ends. The CDR3 is 15 amino acids. Germline assignment: CDR1 SGHRS and CDR2 YFSETQ. The CDR3 sequence: CASSLALGRGEKLFF. As DNA, the CDR3 is TGCGCCAGCAGCTTGGCTCTGGGACGGGGTGAAAAACTGTTTTTT.

Many counts were recorded for this clonotype. DNA for the CDR3: TGCAGTGCTAGAGATCAGGGGCGGGAGGGCCAGGTAGATACGCAGTATTTT. This translates into CSARDQGREGQVDTQYF. V and J are TRBV20-1 and TRBJ2-3; 9 bases agree with TRBD2. This CDR3 comprises 17 residues. V dropped 0 bases and J dropped 5; count of bases not matched to a gene: 12. Germline-derived CDR1 and CDR2 are DFQATT and SNEGSKA (reference sequence).

This clonotype was found many times. The V call is TRBV7-2, the J call TRBJ2-7; 11 nucleotides line up with TRBD2. Trimming removed 5 bases from V and 6 bases from J; junction bases left unmatched: 6. Germline CDR1 SGHTA, CDR2 FQGNSA. The CDR3 sequence is 14 residues long. In DNA form, the CDR3 reads TGTGCCAGCAGCGCACTAGCGGGAGAAGGCGAGCAGTACTTC. Residues: CASSALAGEGEQYF.

This clonotype came up many times. The V call is TRBV5-1, the J call TRBJ2-7; the match to TRBD1 covers 10 bases. The V and J ends lost 4 bases and 2 bases, in that order; junction bases with no gene match: 6. CDR1 SGHRS and CDR2 YFSETQ come from the germline V gene. This CDR3 spans 15 amino acids. The CDR3 sequence is CASSHGTGEPYEQYF. The DNA of the CDR3 is TGCGCCAGCAGCCACGGGACAGGGGAGCCCTACGAGCAGTACTTC. Variable domain in full (rest from reference TRBV5-1 and TRBJ2-7): KAGVTQTPRYLIKTRGQQVTLSCSPISGHRSVSWYQQTPGQGLQFLFEYFSETQRNKGNFPGRFSGRQFSNSRSEMNVSTLELGDSALYLCASSHGTGEPYEQYFGPGTRLTVT.

This clonotype came up many times. V is TRBV7-6 and J is TRBJ1-1; D is perhaps TRBD1 (6 bases). The CDR3 is 14 amino acids. V shed 4 bases and J shed 4 bases, with 13 bases lying between them. Germline CDR1 SGHVS, CDR2 FNYEAQ. CDR3 sequence reads: CASSYRVHSTEAFF. The CDR3 DNA sequence: TGTGCCAGCAGCTACAGGGTCCATAGCACTGAAGCTTTCTTT. The whole variable domain, remainder taken from reference TRBV7-6 and TRBJ1-1, is GAGVSQSPRYKVTKRGQDVALRCDPISGHVSLYWYRQALGQGPEFLTYFNYEAQQDKSGLPNDRFSAERPEGSISTLTIQRTEQRDSAMYRCASSYRVHSTEAFFGQGTRLTVV.

Only one count was recorded for this clonotype. The chain couples TRBV6-5 to TRBJ1-1; D is possibly TRBD1 (5 bases). The CDR3 is 18 residues long. V was clipped by 1 base and J by 1 base, with 19 bases between them. Germline V lookup: CDR1 MNHEY, CDR2 SVGAGI. This CDR3 is CASSYWAPGPQSNTEAFF. The CDR3 DNA follows: TGTGCCAGCAGTTACTGGGCACCGGGACCCCAATCGAACACTGAAGCTTTCTTT.

This clonotype was seen repeatedly, ten times or more. The chain couples TRBV4-1 to TRBJ2-7; D remains ambiguous. The length of the CDR3 is 17 residues. Trimming shortened V by 0 bases and J by 3 bases, and 18 bases separated the two germline ends. Looked up from germline, CDR1 is MGHRA and CDR2 is YSYEKL. The CDR3 loop reads CASSQDPFPGVLYEQYF. CDR3 sequence (DNA): TGCGCCAGCAGCCAAGATCCTTTTCCTGGGGTCCTCTACGAGCAGTACTTC.

V usage is TRBV28 and J usage is TRBJ1-2; 10 bases are a match to TRBD1. This CDR3 contains 15 residues. Germline loops: CDR1 MDHEN, CDR2 SYDVKM. With 2 bases clipped from V and 4 bases from J, the junction kept 4 bases outside the gene matches. The CDR3 spells CASSLVDRGLYGYTF. The CDR3 DNA sequence: TGTGCCAGCAGTTTAGTTGACAGGGGGCTCTATGGCTACACCTTC.

This clonotype was seen at least ten times. The gene calls are TRBV29-1 and TRBJ2-5; D unresolved. In germline, CDR1 is SQVTM, CDR2 ANQGSEA. V shed 8 bases and J shed 2 bases, with 9 bases lying between them. CDR3 length: 11 residues. The CDR3 sequence: CSISIQETQYF. CDR3 nucleotide sequence: TGCAGCATAAGTATTCAAGAGACCCAGTACTTC.

Ten or more counts support this clonotype. The chain carries TRBV12-3 or TRBV12-4 and TRBJ2-1; D may match TRBD1 or TRBD2 (6 bases each). With 2 bases removed from V and 7 bases from J, the gap between germline ends came to 12 bases. The CDR3 has 14 residues. CDR3 sequence reads: CASSLYGGQNEQFF. CDR3 DNA: TGTGCCAGCAGTTTATATGGGGGGCAGAATGAGCAGTTCTTC.

This clonotype has a count of ten or more. This rearrangement joins TRBV20-1 to TRBJ2-1, with TRBD2 identical over 8 bases. Germline trimming cut 3 bases from V and 2 bases from J; bases unmatched to any gene: 6. Per germline, CDR1 DFQATT and CDR2 SNEGSKA (reference sequence). The CDR3 covers 15 residues. CDR3 in amino acids: CSAREREKPYNEQFF. The CDR3 nucleotides read TGCAGTGCTAGGGAGCGGGAGAAGCCCTACAATGAGCAGTTCTTC.

In this sample, this clonotype turned up many times. V usage is TRBV24-1 and J usage is TRBJ2-3, with TRBD1 as a possible D gene (5 bases). The CDR3 loop spans 15 amino acids. V gave up 1 base and J gave up 2 bases, with 9 bases separating them. Germline V lookup: CDR1 KGHDR, CDR2 SFDVKD. CDR3 residues: CATSDLVGHTDTQYF. In DNA, the CDR3 is TGTGCCACCAGTGATTTAGTGGGGCACACAGATACGCAGTATTTT.

This clonotype appeared many times. The chain has TRBV5-1 and TRBJ2-3, with D unclear. This CDR3 comprises 11 residues. CDR1 SGHRS and CDR2 YFSETQ come from the germline V gene. Trimming cost V 7 bases and J 9 bases, with 12 bases left between them. This CDR3 reads CASSSMGTQYF. The CDR3 DNA sequence: TGCGCCAGCTCTTCGATGGGGACGCAGTATTTT.

Many counts were recorded for this clonotype. V and J are TRBV4-3 and TRBJ1-1, with 7 bases fitting TRBD1. This CDR3 spans 14 amino acids. Germline V CDR1 and CDR2: LGHNA, YSLEER. J lost 7 bases, V lost 4 bases, and 9 bases had no gene match. CDR3 coding DNA: TGCGCCAGCAGCCCACCCGACAGGGTTGGTGAAGCTTTCTTT. Protein sequence: CASSPPDRVGEAFF.

This clonotype was observed at least ten times. V usage is TRBV7-8 and J usage is TRBJ1-1; 7 bases are shared with TRBD1. The CDR3 runs to 13 residues. Unmatched junction bases numbered 7, after V lost 8 bases and J lost 4 bases. Germline CDR1 SGHVS, CDR2 FQNEAQ. The DNA for the CDR3 is TGTGCCAGCGGAAGGGGGCAAAGCACTGAAGCTTTCTTT. This gives the protein CASGRGQSTEAFF.